This T cell receptor (beta chain) was sequenced during a study of shared clonotypes between healthy human individuals. With respect to this clone: Its cognate antigen is unknown. A read error may explain this, as a much larger clone is one base away.

Findings and caveats of the study: Relative to memory subsets, naive subsets generally showed larger estimated richness.

Using immunoSEQ multiplex PCR, the repertoire was profiled, and TCRdb retains in-frame clones only, with some absent. The sample has under 1,100,000 clones, about 75% seen once. Trimming removed 0 bases from V and 2 bases from J, with 9 bases in between. The CDR3 length is 14 residues. Germline CDR1 is SGHRS and CDR2 is YFSETQ. The chain has TRBV5-1 and TRBJ2-7; possible D gene TRBD1, 6 bases. Sequenced: memory CD4+ T cells sorted from blood. As to subset: CD45RA-negative fraction. The sequence was collected from a man aged 18 to 29 in good health. CDR3 sequence: CASSLGTATYEQYF. The DNA for the CDR3 is TGCGCCAGCAGCTTGGGGACAGCGACCTACGAGCAGTACTTC.